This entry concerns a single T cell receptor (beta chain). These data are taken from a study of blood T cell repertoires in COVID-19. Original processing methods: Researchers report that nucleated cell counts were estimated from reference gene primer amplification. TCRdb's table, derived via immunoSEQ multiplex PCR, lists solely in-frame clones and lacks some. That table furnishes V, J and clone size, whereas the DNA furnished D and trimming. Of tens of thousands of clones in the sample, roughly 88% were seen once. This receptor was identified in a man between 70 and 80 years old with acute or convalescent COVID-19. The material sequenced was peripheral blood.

The CDR3 sequence is CALGQGALNEQFF. CDR3 bases: TGTGCCTTGGGACAGGGGGCGTTGAATGAGCAGTTCTTC. The J gene is TRBJ2-1, the V gene TRBV30; 12 bases map to TRBD1. Germline values: CDR1 GTSNPN, CDR2 SVGIG (reference sequence). The CDR3 runs 13 residues. J gave up 7 bases and V 7 bases, and 5 bases lay outside the gene matches.